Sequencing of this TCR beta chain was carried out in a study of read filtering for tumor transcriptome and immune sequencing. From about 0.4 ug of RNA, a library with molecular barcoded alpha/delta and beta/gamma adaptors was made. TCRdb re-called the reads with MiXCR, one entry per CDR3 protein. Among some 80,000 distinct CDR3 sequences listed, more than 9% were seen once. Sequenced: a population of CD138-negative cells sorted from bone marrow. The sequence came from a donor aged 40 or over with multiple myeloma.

CDR3 sequence (DNA): TGTGCCAGCAGCTTGGGGACAGGGTATTACGAGCAGTACTTC. This translates into CASSLGTGYYEQYF. V and J are TRBV11-3 and TRBJ2-7; 9 nucleotides align to TRBD1. This CDR3 has 14 amino acids. From germline, CDR1 is SGHNT and CDR2 YENEEA. V trimming: 3 bases; J trimming: 4 bases; junction bases outside the gene matches: 4.